This passage covers 24 T cell receptor beta chains from one sample sequenced in a study of beta chain features in type 1 diabetes. Expressed TCRB transcripts were sequenced, since all the RNA that had been isolated was reverse transcribed. Generated by immunoSEQ multiplex PCR, the TCRdb table keeps only in-frame clones and is missing some. The data show around 160,000 clones, roughly 9% seen once. Study conclusions and caveats: Type 1 diabetes patients had TCRB CDR3s that were shorter (moderately but significantly so) in all four CD4+ subsets.

These TCRs' antigens remain unknown. The sample consisted of central memory CD4+ T cells from blood. Every receptor here comes from a woman in her twenties or thirties with type 1 diabetes.

There are a few counts of this clone. The chain has TRBV29-1 and TRBJ2-1; 7 bases fit TRBD1. V shed 7 bases and J 0 bases; nucleotides not matched to a gene: 6. CDR3 length equals 14 residues. The V gene's germline CDR1 is SQVTM and CDR2 ANQGSEA. For the CDR3, the DNA is TGCAGCGGTGGCAGGGGGAGCTCCTACAATGAGCAGTTCTTC. Translated, it gives CSGGRGSSYNEQFF.

The rearrangement uses TRBV30 and TRBJ2-5; 8 positions match TRBD1. With 0 bases clipped from V and 4 bases from J, the junction kept 4 bases outside the gene matches. CDR1 is GTSNPN, CDR2 SVGIG, per germline (reference sequence). This CDR3 is built from 14 residues. The chain's CDR3 is CAWSVIRGRETQYF. The CDR3, as DNA: TGTGCCTGGAGTGTAATCAGGGGGCGAGAGACCCAGTACTTC.

This clone was observed a few times. This sequence joins TRBV7-9 and TRBJ2-1, with 9 bases aligning to TRBD1. With 6 bases clipped from V and 0 bases from J, the junction kept 6 bases outside the gene matches. The CDR3 consists of 16 residues. Germline lookup yields CDR1 SEHNR and CDR2 FQNEAQ (reference sequence). This chain's CDR3 is CASSVGQGGSYNEQFF. The DNA for the CDR3 is TGTGCCAGCAGTGTGGGACAGGGTGGCTCCTACAATGAGCAGTTCTTC.

The chain links TRBV5-1 to TRBJ2-2, with 8 bases aligning to TRBD2. The CDR3 is 18 amino acids. The junction had 13 bases not matched to a gene; V was cut back by 4 bases and J by 2 bases. Germline CDR1 reads SGHRS; CDR2 reads YFSETQ. The CDR3 region is CASSAPSGTRPNTGELFF. Here the CDR3 DNA reads TGCGCCAGCAGCGCCCCTTCCGGGACTAGGCCCAACACCGGGGAGCTGTTTTTT. The full variable domain, with the rest looked up from reference TRBV5-1 and TRBJ2-2, is KAGVTQTPRYLIKTRGQQVTLSCSPISGHRSVSWYQQTPGQGLQFLFEYFSETQRNKGNFPGRFSGRQFSNSRSEMNVSTLELGDSALYLCASSAPSGTRPNTGELFFGEGSRLTVL.

This chain connects TRBV20-1 to TRBJ2-1; D is possibly TRBD2 (6 bases). V was cut by 5 bases and J by 13 bases, with 15 bases left in between. The germline CDR1 and CDR2 sequences are DFQATT and SNEGSKA (reference sequence). The CDR3 covers 11 residues. CDR3 loop: CSASSWGDQFF. In DNA, the CDR3 is TGCAGTGCTTCCTCATGGGGGGATCAGTTCTTC.

The chain joins TRBV29-1 to TRBJ2-5, with 8 positions matching TRBD1. The J call may be wrong; the DNA end is better matched by TRBJ2-7. The germline V gene has CDR1 SQVTM and CDR2 ANQGSEA. This CDR3 comprises 13 residues. CDR3 DNA sequence: TGCAGCGTTGATGACAGGGGAGCGAGCGAGCAGTACTTC. Translating gives CSVDDRGASEQYF.

The rearrangement joins TRBV18 to TRBJ2-7; the match to TRBD1 covers 8 bases. Germline loops: CDR1 KGHSH, CDR2 LQKENI. The CDR3 runs to 16 residues. The J segment lost 3 bases and the V segment lost 2 bases, leaving 9 bases of the junction unmatched. CDR3 in amino acids: CASSPSSGTGRYEQYF. CDR3 sequence (DNA): TGTGCCAGCTCACCATCATCCGGGACAGGTCGCTACGAGCAGTACTTC.

V is TRBV18 and J is TRBJ2-5, with 9 bases matching TRBD2. V dropped 3 bases and J dropped 5; count of bases not matched to a gene: 13. The CDR3 totals 17 residues. Per germline, CDR1 KGHSH and CDR2 LQKENI. In DNA form, the CDR3 reads TGTGCCAGCTCACCGTGGATGTTAGCGGGAGAGGGCGAGACCCAGTACTTC. This codes for CASSPWMLAGEGETQYF.

This clone was counted only a few times. The chain uses TRBV14 and TRBJ1-6; D gene uncertain. CDR3 size: 15 residues. Germline V gives CDR1 SGHDN, CDR2 FVKESK. The germline V and J ends were trimmed by 3 bases and 10 bases, with 16 bases remaining between them. As DNA, the CDR3 is TGTGCCAGCAGCCAGGGTCGGGGAAGTCGCTCACCCCTCCACTTT. This gives the protein CASSQGRGSRSPLHF.

This clone was detected a few times. The chain is built from TRBV28 and TRBJ2-2; D perhaps matches TRBD2 (5 bases). CDR1 is MDHEN, CDR2 SYDVKM, per germline. V was shortened by 2 bases and J by 6 bases, with 7 bases between the two germline ends. This CDR3 comprises 13 residues. As DNA, the CDR3 is TGTGCCAGCAGTTTACGGGGATCCGGGGAGCTGTTTTTT. Protein: CASSLRGSGELFF.

This clone was counted only a few times. The CDR3 region is CASSFPGQPLANTGELFF. The CDR3 nucleotides read TGTGCCAGCAGCTTCCCGGGACAGCCATTAGCGAACACCGGGGAGCTGTTTTTT. The chain uses TRBV7-9 and TRBJ2-2, with 7 bases identical to TRBD1. Germline CDR1 and CDR2: SEHNR and FQNEAQ (reference sequence). The V gene end was trimmed by 3 bases and the J gene end by 0 bases; junction bases not matched to a gene: 10. CDR3 length: 18 residues.

This clone was detected only a few times. The chain joins TRBV5-1 to TRBJ2-3; TRBD2 agrees at 7 bases. From germline, CDR1 is SGHRS and CDR2 YFSETQ. The V segment lost 0 bases and the J segment 6 bases; nucleotides outside the gene matches: 7. The CDR3 covers 15 residues. In DNA, the CDR3 is TGCGCCAGCAGCTTGGTTGGGGAGGGCGCGGATACGCAGTATTTT. As protein: CASSLVGEGADTQYF.

Ten or more counts support this clone. The sample carries other DNA sequences with the same CDR3. This chain links TRBV4-1 with TRBJ1-5; the match to TRBD1 covers 7 bases. The germline V gene encodes CDR1 MGHRA and CDR2 YSYEKL. With V trimmed by 1 base and J by 4 bases, 4 bases remained unmatched. The CDR3 loop spans 15 amino acids. CDR3 in amino acids: CASSQGQGGNQPQHF. The CDR3 DNA is TGCGCCAGCAGCCAAGGACAGGGTGGAAATCAGCCCCAGCATTTT.

The chain is built from TRBV7-2 and TRBJ2-5; tentative D call: TRBD2 (5 bases). Looked up from germline, CDR1 is SGHTA and CDR2 is FQGNSA. The CDR3 runs to 13 residues. V dropped 3 bases and J dropped 3 bases, with 8 bases sitting between them. CDR3 nucleotide sequence: TGTGCCAGCAGCTTCGGGGTGGAAGAGACCCAGTACTTC. Translating gives CASSFGVEETQYF.

This clone has only a few counts. This chain connects TRBV4-1 to TRBJ2-5, with D perhaps matching TRBD2 (5 bases). The CDR3 consists of 14 residues. V shed 1 base and J shed 3 bases, with 9 bases lying between them. From germline, CDR1 is MGHRA and CDR2 YSYEKL. DNA for the CDR3: TGCGCCAGCAGCCAAGTGTGGCGGGAAGAGACCCAGTACTTC. Encoded protein: CASSQVWREETQYF.

V is TRBV15 and J is TRBJ2-3; 8 positions match TRBD1. CDR3 length: 16 residues. Germline V gene data show CDR1 as LNHNV and CDR2 as YYDKDF (reference sequence). V shed 7 bases, J shed 6 bases, and the junction held 15 bases outside the gene matches. CDR3: CATTPTGGWTPDTQYF. The CDR3 coding sequence is TGTGCCACCACCCCAACAGGGGGTTGGACCCCGGATACGCAGTATTTT.

This clone was observed many times. The chain recombines TRBV25-1 with TRBJ2-3; no clear D gene. Germline V gives CDR1 MGHDK, CDR2 SYGVNS. CDR3 length: 12 amino acids. With 7 bases removed from V and 3 bases from J, the gap between germline ends came to 8 bases. The CDR3, as DNA: TGTGCCAGCAACGCCGGGACAGATACGCAGTATTTT. Encoded protein: CASNAGTDTQYF.

The J gene is TRBJ2-1, the V gene TRBV15; D is perhaps TRBD2 (6 bases). Per the germline V gene, CDR1 is LNHNV and CDR2 is YYDKDF (reference sequence). Trimming took off 0 bases at V and 4 bases at J, with 22 bases between the two ends. This CDR3 spans 19 amino acids. This chain's CDR3 is CATSRDSRRLASEYNEQFF. The CDR3 nucleotides are TGTGCCACCAGCAGAGATTCCCGGAGGTTGGCTAGCGAGTACAATGAGCAGTTCTTC.

This chain joins TRBV27 and TRBJ1-2, with 12 bases aligning to TRBD1. The CDR3 consists of 15 residues. The germline CDR1 and CDR2 sequences are MNHEY and SMNVEV (reference sequence). Trimming at V came to 4 bases and at J to 6 bases, leaving 6 bases not matched to a gene. Here the CDR3 reads CASSSGTGGDNGYTF. CDR3 DNA sequence: TGTGCCAGCAGTTCTGGGACAGGGGGCGATAATGGCTACACCTTC.

The sample holds a few counts of this clone. V usage is TRBV14 and J usage is TRBJ2-7, with 8 bases that match TRBD2. V lost 0 bases and J lost 0; bases outside the gene matches: 13. This CDR3 contains 19 residues. CDR1 and CDR2 from the germline V gene are SGHDN and FVKESK. CDR3 amino acids: CASSQESAGDARSSYEQYF. In DNA, the CDR3 is TGTGCCAGCAGCCAAGAATCAGCGGGAGATGCTAGGAGCTCCTACGAGCAGTACTTC. Filled out from reference TRBV14 and TRBJ2-7, the complete variable domain reads EAGVTQFPSHSVIEKGQTVTLRCDPISGHDNLYWYRRVMGKEIKFLLHFVKESKQDESGMPNNRFLAERTGGTYSTLKVQPAELEDSGVYFCASSQESAGDARSSYEQYFGPGTRLTVT.

The genes are TRBV19 and TRBJ2-5, with a possible D match to TRBD1 (6 bases). V was trimmed by 7 bases and J by 5 bases, leaving 17 bases between them. Germline V gene lookup returns CDR1 LNHDA and CDR2 SQIVND (reference sequence). The CDR3 loop spans 14 amino acids. This CDR3 reads CASNDLHQGETQYF. The CDR3 nucleotides are TGTGCCAGTAACGACCTTCACCAGGGGGAGACCCAGTACTTC.

The sample holds a few counts of this clone. The chain links TRBV6-5 to TRBJ1-5, with D possibly matching TRBD1 (6 bases). The V end was cut by 11 bases, the J end by 0 bases, with 8 bases between. This CDR3 is built from 12 residues. Germline CDR1 MNHEY, CDR2 SVGAGI. The CDR3 nucleotides are TGTGCCGGACAGACTAGCAATCAGCCCCAGCATTTT. Amino acid sequence: CAGQTSNQPQHF.

This clone was counted only a few times. The V and J genes are TRBV28 and TRBJ2-1; 7 bases match TRBD2. V dropped 3 bases and J dropped 8; count of bases not matched to a gene: 4. The CDR3 consists of 13 residues. Germline CDR1 reads MDHEN; CDR2 reads SYDVKM. The CDR3 nucleotides are TGTGCCAGCAGTTTGATCGGGGGGTATGAGCAGTTCTTC. Translated: CASSLIGGYEQFF.

This clone was recorded a few times. This chain uses TRBV11-2 with TRBJ2-1, with D maybe TRBD2 (5 bases). This CDR3 has 12 amino acids. With 5 bases removed from V and 10 bases from J, the gap between germline ends came to 12 bases. Looked up from germline, CDR1 is SGHAT and CDR2 is FQNNGV. The CDR3 DNA follows: TGTGCCAGCAGCCCCGGACTTCGGGAGCAGTTCTTC. Amino acid sequence: CASSPGLREQFF.